The next 16 T cell receptor beta chains were all read from a single sample in a study of technical replicates of blood from several donors. The table came from immunoSEQ multiplex PCR; TCRdb's copy has only in-frame clones and leaves some out. The data contain 74,000 or so clones, approximately 90% of them singletons. The specimen was T cells isolated from PBMCs. The receptors come from a human donor in good health.

The rearrangement links TRBV5-1 to TRBJ2-2; TRBD2 matches 14 bases. The CDR3 sequence is 17 residues long. The germline V gene encodes CDR1 SGHRS and CDR2 YFSETQ. V shed 4 bases, J shed 4 bases, and the junction held 6 bases outside the gene matches. CDR3: CASSQGLAGDGTGELFF. The CDR3, as DNA: TGCGCCAGCAGCCAGGGACTAGCGGGAGATGGCACCGGGGAGCTGTTTTTT.

This clone was counted a few times. DNA for the CDR3: TGCGCCAGCAGCTTCGACAGCTACGAGCAGTACTTC. This codes for CASSFDSYEQYF. The chain recombines TRBV5-1 with TRBJ2-7, with D possibly being TRBD1 (5 bases). The ends were cut back, 2 bases at V and 3 bases at J, with 6 bases in the middle. This CDR3 region has 12 residues. Germline V gives CDR1 SGHRS, CDR2 YFSETQ.

The V gene is TRBV2, the J gene TRBJ2-5; 11 positions agree with TRBD2. V was clipped by 10 bases and J by 5 bases; unmatched bases: 12. This CDR3 is 15 amino acids long. CDR1 SNHLY and CDR2 FYNNEI come from the germline V gene. The CDR3 here is CATQRLAGGVETQYF. Here the CDR3 DNA reads TGTGCCACGCAGAGGCTAGCGGGAGGTGTGGAGACCCAGTACTTC.

This clone was observed a handful of times. V is TRBV7-2 and J is TRBJ1-5, with D hard to call. V dropped 3 bases and J dropped 6 bases, with 12 bases sitting between them. This CDR3 contains 14 residues. From germline, CDR1 is SGHTA and CDR2 FQGNSA. CDR3 protein: CASSFASRGQPQHF. The CDR3 DNA is TGTGCCAGCAGCTTCGCCTCCAGAGGTCAGCCCCAGCATTTT.

The chain joins TRBV6-4 to TRBJ1-5; D may be TRBD1 (6 bases). There are 15 residues in the CDR3. Per the germline V gene, CDR1 is MRHNA and CDR2 is SNTAGT. V was shortened by 10 bases and J by 3 bases, with 19 bases between the two germline ends. The chain's CDR3 is CANLETGSYNQPQHF. Here the CDR3 DNA reads TGTGCCAACCTAGAAACAGGGTCTTACAATCAGCCCCAGCATTTT.

This clone has only one observation. V gene TRBV2 combines with J gene TRBJ1-5; 8 positions match TRBD1. V shed 4 bases, J shed 4 bases, and the junction held 9 bases outside the gene matches. This CDR3 is 16 amino acids long. Germline-derived CDR1 and CDR2 are SNHLY and FYNNEI. The CDR3 is CASSGVMTGVNQPQHF. In nucleotides, the CDR3 is TGTGCCAGCAGTGGGGTGATGACAGGGGTAAATCAGCCCCAGCATTTT.

V usage is TRBV5-1 and J usage is TRBJ1-2; 9 nucleotides agree with TRBD1. CDR1 is SGHRS, CDR2 YFSETQ, per germline. The CDR3 consists of 17 residues. Trimming at V came to 2 bases and at J to 5 bases, leaving 13 bases not matched to a gene. The CDR3 is CASSFSLQLGQGYGYTF. CDR3 coding DNA: TGCGCCAGCAGCTTCTCTCTTCAATTGGGACAGGGATATGGCTACACCTTC.

Worth noting for this clone: The junction does not match germline at one end; this may be a read error. The chain employs TRBV7-2 and TRBJ2-1; no clear D gene. Germline values: CDR1 SGHTA, CDR2 FQGNSA. The length of the CDR3 is 10 residues. This CDR3 is CASSPLYSVF. DNA for the CDR3: TGTGCCAGCAGCCCACTTTACTCGGTCTTC.

The genes are TRBV4-1 and TRBJ2-3; 9 positions agree with TRBD2. CDR3 length: 18 amino acids. Per germline, CDR1 MGHRA and CDR2 YSYEKL. V shed 0 bases, J shed 3 bases, and the junction held 10 bases outside the gene matches. In DNA, the CDR3 is TGCGCCAGCAGCCAAGAGGGGGGTAGCGGGAGTTGGACAGATACGCAGTATTTT. Translating gives CASSQEGGSGSWTDTQYF.

The rearrangement joins TRBV14 to TRBJ2-5; 7 positions match TRBD2. CDR1 and CDR2 (germline): SGHDN, FVKESK. The CDR3 loop spans 15 amino acids. V lost 1 base, J lost 1 base, and 3 bases stayed unmatched. In nucleotides, the CDR3 is TGTGCCAGCAGCCAAGGGCGGGAGCTCCAAGAGACCCAGTACTTC. This sequence encodes CASSQGRELQETQYF.

The chain carries TRBV4-1 and TRBJ2-5; D may be TRBD2 (6 bases). Trimming left V 0 bases short and J 1 base short, with 18 bases between. This CDR3 spans 18 amino acids. CDR1 is MGHRA, CDR2 YSYEKL, per germline. CDR3 nucleotide sequence: TGCGCCAGCAGCCAAGATCTGGGGAGTCGGGACTTCCAAGAGACCCAGTACTTC. The encoded protein is CASSQDLGSRDFQETQYF.

The chain joins TRBV4-1 to TRBJ2-7; unclear D gene. The CDR3 runs to 12 residues. The germline V and J ends were trimmed by 3 bases and 3 bases, with 6 bases remaining between them. Germline V gives CDR1 MGHRA, CDR2 YSYEKL. In DNA form, the CDR3 reads TGCGCCAGCAGCCATCCCAGCTACGAGCAGTACTTC. Translated: CASSHPSYEQYF.

V gene TRBV18 combines with J gene TRBJ1-2; 7 nucleotides match TRBD1. The V gene end was trimmed by 3 bases and the J gene end by 6 bases; junction bases not matched to a gene: 16. This CDR3 is built from 17 residues. CDR1 is KGHSH, CDR2 LQKENI, per germline. The CDR3 nucleotides read TGTGCCAGCTCACCCCCTGCATTGGACAGGATGGGGAATGGCTACACCTTC. It is translated as CASSPPALDRMGNGYTF.

This chain connects TRBV4-1 to TRBJ2-7; 10 bases agree with TRBD1. The germline V gene has CDR1 MGHRA and CDR2 YSYEKL. After removal of 3 bases from V and 5 bases from J, the junction contained 7 bases not matched to a gene. There are 15 residues in the CDR3. The CDR3 DNA sequence: TGCGCCAGCAGCCATACGGACAGGGGGTTGAACGAGCAGTACTTC. As protein: CASSHTDRGLNEQYF.

The chain employs TRBV18 and TRBJ1-1, with D unclear. In germline, CDR1 is KGHSH, CDR2 LQKENI. The CDR3 totals 16 residues. V lost 0 bases, J lost 3 bases, and 14 bases lay in between. The CDR3 DNA is TGTGCCAGCTCACCACCTTCAGCAGGCGTGGACACTGAAGCTTTCTTT. It yields the protein CASSPPSAGVDTEAFF.

The chain uses TRBV14 and TRBJ1-2; 9 nucleotides agree with TRBD1. Trimming took 5 bases from V and 3 from J; bases not matched to a gene: 1. This CDR3 region has 13 residues. CDR1 is SGHDN, CDR2 FVKESK, per germline. CDR3 DNA sequence: TGTGCCAGCAGCTGGGACAGGGACTATGGCTACACCTTC. Protein: CASSWDRDYGYTF.